Sequencing of this TCR beta chain was carried out in a study of beta chain features in type 1 diabetes. Regarding the study as a whole: Shorter TCRB CDR3s, moderately but significantly so, were found in Type 1 diabetes patients in all four CD4+ subsets. When cDNA is sequenced, cells with high TCR expression could be over-represented. Fewer junction insertions and more nucleotide deletions appeared in type 1 diabetes patients.

Unmatched junction bases numbered 6, after V lost 3 bases and J lost 1 base. Per the germline V gene, CDR1 is LNHNV and CDR2 is YYDKDF (reference sequence). The CDR3 sequence is 15 residues long. The isolated RNA, all of it, was reverse transcribed, so expressed TCRB transcripts were what got sequenced. Assay used: immunoSEQ multiplex PCR; TCRdb lists only in-frame clones, some missing. The sample holds a few hundred thousand clones, roughly 30% seen once. As concerns this clone: Its antigen is as yet unknown.

The receptor comes from a man younger than 40 in good health. The V gene is TRBV15, the J gene TRBJ2-7; 7 bases agree with TRBD2. Sequencing was performed on central memory CD4+ T cells from blood. CDR3 sequence reads: CATSSQRGSSYEQYF. The CDR3 bases are TGTGCCACCAGCAGCCAGCGGGGCAGTTCCTACGAGCAGTACTTC.